What follows is one T cell receptor beta chain and its context. Its antigen is unknown. This sample is drawn from a study of T cell responses to AZD1222 COVID-19 vaccine. Study-level results: Clonal diversity may have been underestimated, and the donors were mostly white British, with more females than males. Nearly half of spike-specific TCRs reportedly target variant regions that are unmutated in the B.1.351 and B.1.1.7 variants. Breadth and depth of Spike-specific TCRs rose after two AZD1222 doses.

Generated by immunoSEQ multiplex PCR, the TCRdb table keeps only in-frame clones and is missing some. This table holds under 150,000 clones, more than 85% found once. Sample: peripheral blood, taken on day 0 of AZD1222 vaccination. The TCR comes from an adult in good health.

CDR3 sequence: CASSRDTGGLEQYF. In DNA form, the CDR3 reads TGTGCCAGCTCGCGGGACACTGGGGGCCTCGAGCAGTACTTC. The gene calls are TRBV18 and TRBJ2-7, with D possibly being TRBD1 or TRBD2 (6 bases each). Germline-derived CDR1 and CDR2 are KGHSH and LQKENI. The V gene lost 6 bases and the J gene lost 6 bases, with 18 bases spanning the gap. The CDR3 is 14 residues long.